This TCR beta chain was recorded in a study of chemoradiotherapy in HPV16-positive cancers. The table came from immunoSEQ multiplex PCR; TCRdb's copy has only in-frame clones and leaves some out. The data show 55,000 to 85,000 clones, around nine tenths seen once. Sequencing was performed on blood, taken from a patient who underwent chemoradiotherapy. The clonotype was recovered from a human donor with HPV-associated anogenital cancer.

The CDR3, as DNA: TGTGCCAGCAACACAGGGACCTACGAGCAGTACTTC. Its protein is CASNTGTYEQYF. The chain has TRBV28 and TRBJ2-7; TRBD1 is a possible D gene (6 bases). This CDR3 has 12 residues. The V and J ends lost 7 bases and 2 bases respectively, with 9 bases between them. Germline CDR1 is MDHEN and CDR2 is SYDVKM.